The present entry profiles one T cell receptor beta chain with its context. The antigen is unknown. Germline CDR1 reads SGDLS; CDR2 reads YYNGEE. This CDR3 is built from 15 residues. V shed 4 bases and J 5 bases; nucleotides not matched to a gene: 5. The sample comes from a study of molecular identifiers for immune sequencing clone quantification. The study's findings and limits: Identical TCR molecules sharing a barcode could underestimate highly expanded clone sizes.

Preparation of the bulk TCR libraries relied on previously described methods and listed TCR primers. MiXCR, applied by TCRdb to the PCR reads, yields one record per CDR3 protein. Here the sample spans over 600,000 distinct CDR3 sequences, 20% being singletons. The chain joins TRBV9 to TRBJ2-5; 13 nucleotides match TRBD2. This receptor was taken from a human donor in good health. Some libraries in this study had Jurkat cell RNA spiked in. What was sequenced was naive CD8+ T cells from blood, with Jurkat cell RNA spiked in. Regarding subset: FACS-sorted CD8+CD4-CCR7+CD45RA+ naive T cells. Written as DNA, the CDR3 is TGTGCCAGCAGCCCCGGGACTAGCGGGATGGAGACCCAGTACTTC. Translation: CASSPGTSGMETQYF. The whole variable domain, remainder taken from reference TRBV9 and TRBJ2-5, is DSGVTQTPKHLITATGQRVTLRCSPRSGDLSVYWYQQSLDQGLQFLIQYYNGEERAKGNILERFSAQQFPDLHSELNLSSLELGDSALYFCASSPGTSGMETQYFGPGTRLLVL.